A single T cell receptor (beta chain) is shown here with its context. Its antigen target is currently unknown. No per-base quality is available; no much larger clone lies one base away. This sample also contains other DNA sequences that code for the same CDR3. The CDR3 runs 11 residues from the cysteine to the phenylalanine. Just the 33-base CDR3 DNA is kept, in frame starting at base 1. Reading the germline V gene (reference sequence) gives CDR1 DFQATT and CDR2 SNEGSKA. Relative to germline, V is 6 bases shorter and J is 3 bases shorter, with 9 bases between their ends. The data are from a study of blood T cell repertoires in COVID-19 (dated by TCRdb to 2019 to 2021). At the level of the whole study: The collaborator samples originated in the United States, Italy and Spain and spanned the acute and convalescent phases of COVID-19. The material from the prospective study consisted of cDNA or gDNA derived from T cells, B-cell-depleted T cells, or PBMCs. Deeply sampled blood TCRbeta repertoires from subjects exposed to, actively infected with, or recovered from COVID-19 were included in the dataset. The repertoires were released in a freely available public database intended as a resource for research on the immune response to SARS-CoV-2. Samples came from the ongoing ImmuneRACE study (first 160 participants) plus 1,254 subjects from 6 global collaborators. The sample metadata nearly always contained a de-identified subject ID, COVID-19 status, age in years and sex. Where available, HLA class I and class II types were obtained from metadata supplied by the sample provider rather than from assay-based typing. General findings and caveats noted by the study authors: The quantity of clinical and demographic metadata differed by source and by participant and was supplied without curation.

A second Seattle source provided samples from volunteer blood donors who had recovered from COVID-19. The collaborating institutions used their own protocols to collect whole blood in K2EDTA tubes. Collaborator samples were shipped for TCRbeta analysis as frozen whole blood, isolated PBMCs, or DNA extracted from either sample type. The immunoSEQ Assay, a bias-controlled multiplex PCR, was used to amplify TCRbeta CDR3 regions from genomic DNA. On the study's bioinformatics: The number of nucleated cells in each sample was estimated from the amplification of reference gene primers within the assay. To quantify the absolute abundance of each unique TCRbeta CDR3 rearrangement, sequence reads were collapsed and filtered. For each sample, productive Simpson clonality was calculated by taking the square root of Simpson's diversity index across productive rearrangements. TCRdb retrieved this table from immuneACCESS and kept in-frame rearrangements only. Not all clones are present; in checked studies, unresolved V genes account for under half, and no reason is known for the remainder. The V and J calls and clone size are taken from that table; D and trimming were inferred from the DNA. In all, the sample holds some 230,000 clones, and 86% of those were seen once. About 2.2% of the sample comes from the top ten.

The sample taken for sequencing was peripheral blood. The source is a man aged 30 to 39 who had recovered from COVID-19. The V gene is TRBV20-1 and the J gene is TRBJ2-7; the D gene is perhaps TRBD1, from 6 matching bases. The CDR3 in this case is CSAEQGYEQYF. The DNA sequence is given as TGCAGTGCGGAACAGGGCTACGAGCAGTACTTC.